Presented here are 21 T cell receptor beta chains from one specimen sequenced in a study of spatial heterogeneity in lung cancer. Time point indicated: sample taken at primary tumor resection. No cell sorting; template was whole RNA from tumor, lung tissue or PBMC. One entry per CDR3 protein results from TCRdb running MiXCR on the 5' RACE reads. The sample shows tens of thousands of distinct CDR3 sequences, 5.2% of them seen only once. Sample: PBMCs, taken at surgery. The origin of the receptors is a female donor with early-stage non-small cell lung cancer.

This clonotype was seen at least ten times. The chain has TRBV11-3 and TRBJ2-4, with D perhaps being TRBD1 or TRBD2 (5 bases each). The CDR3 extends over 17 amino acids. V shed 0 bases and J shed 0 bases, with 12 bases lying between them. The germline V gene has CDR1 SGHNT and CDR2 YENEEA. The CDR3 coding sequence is TGTGCCAGCAGCTTAGATGGGACCGATCTAGCCAAAAACATTCAGTACTTC. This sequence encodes CASSLDGTDLAKNIQYF.

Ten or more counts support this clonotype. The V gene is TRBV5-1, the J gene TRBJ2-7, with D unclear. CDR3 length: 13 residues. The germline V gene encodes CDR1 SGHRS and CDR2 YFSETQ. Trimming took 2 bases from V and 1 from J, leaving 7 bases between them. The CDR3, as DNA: TGCGCCAGCAGCTTAGACGGTTCCTACGAGCAGTACTTC. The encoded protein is CASSLDGSYEQYF.

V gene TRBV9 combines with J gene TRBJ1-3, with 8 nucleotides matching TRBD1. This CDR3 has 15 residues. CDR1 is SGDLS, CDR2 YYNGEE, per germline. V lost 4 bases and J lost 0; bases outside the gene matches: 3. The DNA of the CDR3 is TGTGCCAGCAGCCCACAGGGGGGCTCTGGAAACACCATATATTTT. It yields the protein CASSPQGGSGNTIYF.

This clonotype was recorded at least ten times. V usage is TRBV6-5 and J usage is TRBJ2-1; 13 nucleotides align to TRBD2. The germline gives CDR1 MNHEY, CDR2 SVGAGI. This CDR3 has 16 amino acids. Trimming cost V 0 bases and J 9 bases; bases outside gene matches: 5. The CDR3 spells CASSYSGLAGSGEQFF. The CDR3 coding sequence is TGTGCCAGCAGTTACTCGGGACTAGCGGGATCGGGTGAGCAGTTCTTC.

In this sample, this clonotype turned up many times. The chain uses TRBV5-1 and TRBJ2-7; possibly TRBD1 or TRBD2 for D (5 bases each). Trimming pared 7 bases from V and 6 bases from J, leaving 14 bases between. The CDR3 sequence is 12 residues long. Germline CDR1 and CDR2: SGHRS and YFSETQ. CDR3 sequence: CASRVGAPEQYF. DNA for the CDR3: TGCGCCAGCCGGGTCGGGGCACCCGAGCAGTACTTC.

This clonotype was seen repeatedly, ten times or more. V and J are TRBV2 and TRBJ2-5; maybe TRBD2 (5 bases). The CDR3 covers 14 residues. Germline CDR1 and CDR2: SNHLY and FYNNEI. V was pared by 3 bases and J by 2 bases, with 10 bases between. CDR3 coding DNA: TGTGCCAGCAGTGACAGCGGACCACAAGAGACCCAGTACTTC. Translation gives CASSDSGPQETQYF.

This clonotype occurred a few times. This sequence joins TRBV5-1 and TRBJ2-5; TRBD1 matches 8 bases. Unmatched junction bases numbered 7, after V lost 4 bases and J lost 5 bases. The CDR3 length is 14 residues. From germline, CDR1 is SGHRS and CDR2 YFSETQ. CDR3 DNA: TGCGCCAGCAGCGAGGGACAGGCCGCGGAGACCCAGTACTTC. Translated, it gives CASSEGQAAETQYF. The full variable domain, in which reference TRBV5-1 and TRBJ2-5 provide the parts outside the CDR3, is KAGVTQTPRYLIKTRGQQVTLSCSPISGHRSVSWYQQTPGQGLQFLFEYFSETQRNKGNFPGRFSGRQFSNSRSEMNVSTLELGDSALYLCASSEGQAAETQYFGPGTRLLVL.

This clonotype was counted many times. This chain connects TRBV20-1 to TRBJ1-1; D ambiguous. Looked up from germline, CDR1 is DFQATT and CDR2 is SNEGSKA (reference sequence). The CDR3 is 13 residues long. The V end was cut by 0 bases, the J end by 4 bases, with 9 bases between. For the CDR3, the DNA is TGCAGTGCTAGAGATTACGGAAGCACTGAAGCTTTCTTT. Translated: CSARDYGSTEAFF.

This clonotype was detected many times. CDR3 amino acids: CAWSLPRRLAVWITSEQYF. For the CDR3, the DNA is TGTGCCTGGAGTCTCCCAAGGCGACTAGCGGTATGGATAACAAGCGAGCAGTACTTC. The chain employs TRBV30 and TRBJ2-7; 9 positions match TRBD2. Trimming removed 2 bases from V and 6 bases from J; junction bases left unmatched: 23. In germline, CDR1 is GTSNPN, CDR2 SVGIG (reference sequence). The CDR3 extends over 19 amino acids.

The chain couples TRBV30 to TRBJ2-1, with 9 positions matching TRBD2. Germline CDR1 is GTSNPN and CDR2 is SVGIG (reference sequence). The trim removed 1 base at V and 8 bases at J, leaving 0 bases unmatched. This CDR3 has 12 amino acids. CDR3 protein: CAWSGTSDEQFF. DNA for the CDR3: TGTGCCTGGAGTGGGACTAGCGATGAGCAGTTCTTC.

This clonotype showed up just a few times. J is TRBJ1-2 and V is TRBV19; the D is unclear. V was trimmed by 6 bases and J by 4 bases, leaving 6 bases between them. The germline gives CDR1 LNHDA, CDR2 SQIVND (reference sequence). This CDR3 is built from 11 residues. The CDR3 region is CASSPGYGYTF. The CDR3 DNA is TGTGCCAGTAGCCCAGGCTATGGCTACACCTTC.

The CDR3 DNA is TGTGCCAGCAGTTACCGAGAGGGTACGATCACCGGGGAGCTGTTTTTT. Encoded protein: CASSYREGTITGELFF. The V and J genes are TRBV6-2 or TRBV6-3 and TRBJ2-2; D might be TRBD2 (5 bases). Trimming pared 2 bases from V and 4 bases from J, leaving 14 bases between. The CDR3 extends over 16 amino acids. Germline assignment: CDR1 MNHEY and CDR2 SVGEGT.

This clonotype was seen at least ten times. CDR3 coding DNA: TGTGCCAGCAGTTTATTGGGGGCTAGCTACACCTTC. Translating it yields CASSLLGASYTF. The chain links TRBV27 to TRBJ1-2; D perhaps matches TRBD1 (6 bases). Germline loops: CDR1 MNHEY, CDR2 SMNVEV (reference sequence). The CDR3 spans 12 residues. V was trimmed by 1 base and J by 9 bases, leaving 9 bases between them.

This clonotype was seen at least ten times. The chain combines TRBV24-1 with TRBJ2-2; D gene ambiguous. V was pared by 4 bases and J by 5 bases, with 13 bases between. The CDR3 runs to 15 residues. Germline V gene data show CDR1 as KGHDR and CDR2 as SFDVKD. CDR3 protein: CATSDPTGFTGELFF. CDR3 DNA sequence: TGTGCCACCAGTGACCCGACTGGATTTACCGGGGAGCTGTTTTTT.

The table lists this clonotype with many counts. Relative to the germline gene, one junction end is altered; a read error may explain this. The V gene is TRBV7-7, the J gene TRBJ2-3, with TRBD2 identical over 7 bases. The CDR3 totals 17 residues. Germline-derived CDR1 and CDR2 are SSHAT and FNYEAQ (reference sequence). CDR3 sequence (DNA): TGTGCTAGCAGCCCGACTGGCGGGAGTTTCGGGCTAAATACGCAGTATTTT. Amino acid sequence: CASSPTGGSFGLNTQYF.

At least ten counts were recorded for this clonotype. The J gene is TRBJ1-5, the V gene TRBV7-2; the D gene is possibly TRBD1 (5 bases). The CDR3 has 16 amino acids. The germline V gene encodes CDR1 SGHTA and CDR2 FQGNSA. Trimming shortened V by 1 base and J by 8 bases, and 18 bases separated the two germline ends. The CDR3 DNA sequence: TGTGCCAGCAGCTTAGACGGCTTGAGGGGCGCGGAGCCCCAGCATTTT. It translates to CASSLDGLRGAEPQHF.

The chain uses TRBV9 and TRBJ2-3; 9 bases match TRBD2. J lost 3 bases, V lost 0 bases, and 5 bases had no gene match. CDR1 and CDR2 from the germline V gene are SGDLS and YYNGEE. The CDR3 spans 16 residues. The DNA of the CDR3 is TGTGCCAGCAGCGTAGTTGCGGGGGGGCCTACAGATACGCAGTATTTT. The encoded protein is CASSVVAGGPTDTQYF. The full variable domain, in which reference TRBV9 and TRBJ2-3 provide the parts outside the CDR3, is DSGVTQTPKHLITATGQRVTLRCSPRSGDLSVYWYQQSLDQGLQFLIQYYNGEERAKGNILERFSAQQFPDLHSELNLSSLELGDSALYFCASSVVAGGPTDTQYFGPGTRLTVL.

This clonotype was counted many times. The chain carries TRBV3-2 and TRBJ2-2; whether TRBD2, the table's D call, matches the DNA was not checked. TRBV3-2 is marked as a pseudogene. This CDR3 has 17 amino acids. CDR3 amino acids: CASSQAVGSLNTGELFF. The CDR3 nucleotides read TGTGCCAGCAGCCAAGCCGTAGGGTCCTTGAACACCGGGGAGCTGTTTTTT.

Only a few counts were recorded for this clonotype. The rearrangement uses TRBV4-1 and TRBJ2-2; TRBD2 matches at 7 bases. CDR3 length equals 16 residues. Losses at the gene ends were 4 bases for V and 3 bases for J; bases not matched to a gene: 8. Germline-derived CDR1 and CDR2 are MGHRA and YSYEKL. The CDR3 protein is CASSLRREIHTGELFF. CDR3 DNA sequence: TGCGCCAGCAGCCTTCGGCGGGAGATACACACCGGGGAGCTGTTTTTT.

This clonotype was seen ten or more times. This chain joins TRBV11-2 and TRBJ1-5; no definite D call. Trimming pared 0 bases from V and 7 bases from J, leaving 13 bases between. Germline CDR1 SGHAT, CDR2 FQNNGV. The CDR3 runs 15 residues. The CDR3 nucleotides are TGTGCCAGCAGCTTAGACGTTACTCTGGGCCAGCCCCAGCATTTT. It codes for CASSLDVTLGQPQHF.

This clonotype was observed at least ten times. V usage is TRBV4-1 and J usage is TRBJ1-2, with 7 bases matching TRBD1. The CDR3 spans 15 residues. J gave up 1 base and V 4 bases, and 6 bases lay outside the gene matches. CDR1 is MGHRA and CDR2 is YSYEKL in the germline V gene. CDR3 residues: CASSLGTEVNYGYTF. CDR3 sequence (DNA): TGCGCCAGCAGCCTAGGGACAGAAGTTAACTATGGCTACACCTTC.